This passage covers 32 T cell receptor beta chains from one sample sequenced in a study of T cell repertoires in cytomegalovirus infection. MiXCR, applied by TCRdb to the reads, yields one record per CDR3 protein. This sample has around 200,000 distinct CDR3 sequences, with approximately 18% found just once. Sequenced input: CD8+ T cells from PBMCs. The receptors were sampled from a human donor in good health (CMV status not recorded). Some clones in this sample may be carry-over from other donors' samples.

The chain has TRBV12-3 or TRBV12-4 and TRBJ1-5; D unclear. The CDR3 loop spans 14 amino acids. Trimming took off 1 base at V and 6 bases at J, with 10 bases between the two ends. CDR3 in amino acids: CASSLEALSQPQHF. The CDR3 DNA sequence: TGTGCCAGCAGTTTAGAGGCATTGAGTCAGCCCCAGCATTTT.

This rearrangement joins TRBV19 to TRBJ2-2, with 10 bases that match TRBD2. The CDR3 is 15 amino acids. V gave up 3 bases and J gave up 7 bases; unmatched junction bases: 5. The germline CDR1 and CDR2 sequences are LNHDA and SQIVND (reference sequence). As DNA, the CDR3 is TGTGCCAGTAGTATGCTAGCGGGGGAACGCGGGGAGCTGTTTTTT. Amino acids: CASSMLAGERGELFF.

Only a few counts were recorded for this clonotype. V gene TRBV7-9 combines with J gene TRBJ1-5, with D perhaps TRBD1 (5 bases). V was shortened by 5 bases and J by 0 bases, with 11 bases between the two germline ends. The CDR3 covers 15 residues. CDR1 SEHNR and CDR2 FQNEAQ come from the germline V gene (reference sequence). The CDR3 DNA follows: TGTGCCAGCAGCCAAGACAGATATAGCAATCAGCCCCAGCATTTT. Encoded protein: CASSQDRYSNQPQHF.

This clonotype was seen ten or more times. V is TRBV7-2 and J is TRBJ2-7; TRBD1 is a possible D gene (6 bases). The CDR3 loop spans 16 amino acids. Looked up from germline, CDR1 is SGHTA and CDR2 is FQGNSA. Trimming removed 2 bases at V and 5 bases at J, with 19 bases between. DNA of the CDR3: TGTGCCAGCAGCTTATCCTATGACAGGATAAGGAACGAGCAGTACTTC. This codes for CASSLSYDRIRNEQYF.

In its sample, this clonotype was seen a few times. This sequence joins TRBV7-2 and TRBJ1-2, with D perhaps TRBD1 (6 bases). Germline lookup yields CDR1 SGHTA and CDR2 FQGNSA. The CDR3 is made up of 14 amino acids. The ends were cut back, 5 bases at V and 3 bases at J, with 13 bases in the middle. CDR3 in DNA: TGTGCCAGCAGCAAAGCAGGGGATCACTATGGCTACACCTTC. Its protein product is CASSKAGDHYGYTF.

The chain is built from TRBV7-2 and TRBJ2-3; 11 bases line up with TRBD2. This CDR3 has 18 residues. CDR1 and CDR2 (germline): SGHTA, FQGNSA. V lost 5 bases and J lost 0; bases outside the gene matches: 10. CDR3 nucleotides: TGTGCCAGCAGCGCAAATCAGGGACTAGCGGAGAGCACAGATACGCAGTATTTT. This translates into CASSANQGLAESTDTQYF.

The chain uses TRBV12-5 and TRBJ2-2, with 9 positions matching TRBD1. Germline V CDR1 and CDR2: LGHNT, FRNRAP. J was trimmed by 1 base and V by 7 bases; bases with no gene match: 4. This CDR3 region has 15 residues. CDR3 loop: CASDLTGGNTGELFF. CDR3 DNA sequence: TGTGCTAGTGACCTGACAGGGGGGAACACCGGGGAGCTGTTTTTT.

This chain links TRBV2 with TRBJ2-1; 8 bases align to TRBD1. This CDR3 contains 13 residues. The germline V gene encodes CDR1 SNHLY and CDR2 FYNNEI. The V gene end was trimmed by 10 bases and the J gene end by 1 base; junction bases not matched to a gene: 3. CDR3 DNA: TGTGCCACTACAGGGGGGTCCTACAATGAGCAGTTCTTC. Translation: CATTGGSYNEQFF.

The rearrangement uses TRBV7-9 and TRBJ1-1, with D tentatively TRBD1 (6 bases). With 5 bases removed from V and 14 bases from J, the gap between germline ends came to 18 bases. The CDR3 runs 12 residues. CDR1 and CDR2 from the germline V gene are SEHNR and FQNEAQ (reference sequence). CDR3 region: CASSPGTLKEFF. The CDR3 coding sequence is TGTGCCAGCAGCCCTGGGACACTGAAGGAGTTCTTT.

This clonotype was seen more than once but under ten times. The chain couples TRBV4-1 to TRBJ1-3, with D perhaps matching TRBD1 (5 bases). With 7 bases removed from V and 3 bases from J, the gap between germline ends came to 19 bases. Germline V gene data show CDR1 as MGHRA and CDR2 as YSYEKL. There are 16 residues in the CDR3. The CDR3 reads CASTGTAGPVGNTIYF. The CDR3 DNA is TGCGCCAGCACCGGGACCGCGGGCCCTGTTGGAAACACCATATATTTT.

The rearrangement links TRBV6-2 or TRBV6-3 to TRBJ2-1; 10 nucleotides agree with TRBD2. CDR1 and CDR2 (germline): MNHEY, SVGEGT. The CDR3 runs to 13 residues. Trimming took 2 bases from V and 8 from J; bases not matched to a gene: 0. This chain's CDR3 is CASSYTSGDEQFF. In DNA, the CDR3 is TGTGCCAGCAGTTACACTAGCGGGGATGAGCAGTTCTTC.

The chain combines TRBV9 with TRBJ2-7; D possibly corresponds to TRBD2 (5 bases). Germline CDR1 reads SGDLS; CDR2 reads YYNGEE. The V end was cut by 0 bases, the J end by 1 base, with 5 bases between. CDR3 length equals 13 residues. CDR3 sequence: CASSVAGSYEQYF. The CDR3 region has the DNA TGTGCCAGCAGCGTAGCGGGATCCTACGAGCAGTACTTC.

The chain uses TRBV25-1 and TRBJ2-5, with D possibly TRBD2 on 7 matching bases. The V end lost 1 base, the J end lost 5 bases, and 14 bases lay between the germline ends. The CDR3 runs to 15 residues. Germline V gene sequence: CDR1 MGHDK, CDR2 SYGVNS. CDR3 in amino acids: CASSEWGGPGETQYF. For the CDR3, the DNA is TGTGCCAGCAGTGAATGGGGGGGCCCGGGGGAGACCCAGTACTTC. The complete variable domain, with remaining parts taken from reference TRBV25-1 and TRBJ2-5, reads EADIYQTPRYLVIGTGKKITLECSQTMGHDKMYWYQQDPGMELHLIHYSYGVNSTEKGDLSSESTVSRIRTEHFPLTLESARPSHTSQYLCASSEWGGPGETQYFGPGTRLLVL.

The J gene is TRBJ2-1, the V gene TRBV20-1, with a possible D match to TRBD1 (6 bases). V was shortened by 5 bases and J by 4 bases, with 15 bases between the two germline ends. Germline V CDR1 and CDR2: DFQATT, SNEGSKA (reference sequence). The CDR3 consists of 14 residues. Here the CDR3 DNA reads TGCAGTGCTCCACAGGGTGGTGCATACAATGAGCAGTTCTTC. Its protein product is CSAPQGGAYNEQFF.

The chain has TRBV7-2 and TRBJ1-1, with a weak D call TRBD1 (6 bases). The CDR3 extends over 18 amino acids. Germline loops: CDR1 SGHTA, CDR2 FQGNSA. V lost 5 bases to trimming and J lost 4 bases, with 26 bases between them. The CDR3 sequence: CASSPRLGRGLRGTEAFF. The CDR3 DNA reads as TGTGCCAGCAGCCCTAGGTTGGGCAGGGGCCTAAGGGGCACTGAAGCTTTCTTT.

This clonotype was seen more than once but under ten times. This chain links TRBV5-6 with TRBJ2-3; 8 bases are a match to TRBD2. J lost 4 bases, V lost 0 bases, and 10 bases had no gene match. The CDR3 spans 17 residues. Germline-derived CDR1 and CDR2 are SGHDT and YYEEEE. CDR3: CASSLGASGLLSDTQYF. The CDR3 DNA is TGTGCCAGCAGCTTGGGGGCTAGCGGGTTGTTATCAGATACGCAGTATTTT.

In its sample, this clonotype was seen a few times. The chain employs TRBV7-2 and TRBJ2-5; 10 positions agree with TRBD2. CDR3 size: 16 residues. V shed 5 bases and J 1 base; nucleotides not matched to a gene: 7. Germline lookup yields CDR1 SGHTA and CDR2 FQGNSA. CDR3 DNA: TGTGCCAGCAGCGACACTAGCGGGGTCAGCCAAGAGACCCAGTACTTC. Amino acids: CASSDTSGVSQETQYF. The variable domain in full, with the rest retrieved from reference TRBV7-2 and TRBJ2-5, is GAGVSQSPSNKVTEKGKDVELRCDPISGHTALYWYRQSLGQGLEFLIYFQGNSAPDKSGLPSDRFSAERTGGSVSTLTIQRTQQEDSAVYLCASSDTSGVSQETQYFGPGTRLLVL.

By proportion, this clonotype is medium-sized. The chain links TRBV7-8 to TRBJ1-5, with TRBD1 identical over 8 bases. Germline lookup yields CDR1 SGHVS and CDR2 FQNEAQ. V lost 5 bases, J lost 5 bases, and 8 bases stayed unmatched. The CDR3 contains 15 residues. CDR3: CASSGQGGTYQPQHF. The CDR3 bases are TGTGCCAGCAGCGGACAGGGAGGAACCTATCAGCCCCAGCATTTT.

This sequence joins TRBV7-6 and TRBJ2-4; maybe TRBD2 (7 bases). V was clipped by 6 bases and J by 5 bases, with 17 bases between them. This CDR3 has 15 amino acids. Germline loops: CDR1 SGHVS, CDR2 FNYEAQ. The CDR3 bases are TGTGCCAGCAGTCCTCGGGGGGCGAGACAAAACATTCAGTACTTC. It specifies CASSPRGARQNIQYF.

This clonotype was detected ten times or more. The chain joins TRBV7-2 to TRBJ2-1, with 9 bases aligning to TRBD2. Germline-derived CDR1 and CDR2 are SGHTA and FQGNSA. The CDR3 runs to 16 residues. V was clipped by 5 bases and J by 5 bases; unmatched bases: 10. CDR3 region: CASSLGRGGVNNEQFF. The CDR3, as DNA: TGTGCCAGCAGCCTAGGGCGGGGGGGAGTCAACAATGAGCAGTTCTTC.

In this sample, this clonotype turned up once. The chain employs TRBV15 and TRBJ2-7; D remains ambiguous. Trimming shortened V by 8 bases and J by 9 bases, and 8 bases separated the two germline ends. Germline CDR1 and CDR2: LNHNV and YYDKDF (reference sequence). This CDR3 comprises 9 residues. The CDR3 reads CATERRQYF. CDR3 DNA sequence: TGTGCCACCGAGAGAAGGCAGTACTTC.

This clonotype was seen more than once but under ten times. This sequence joins TRBV14 and TRBJ2-3; no clear D gene. The CDR3 is 18 residues long. Trimming removed 0 bases at V and 3 bases at J, with 19 bases between. Germline lookup yields CDR1 SGHDN and CDR2 FVKESK. The CDR3 sequence is CASSQERLGRIVTDTQYF. The DNA for the CDR3 is TGTGCCAGCAGCCAAGAACGGCTAGGAAGGATCGTGACAGATACGCAGTATTTT.

The gene calls are TRBV28 and TRBJ1-4; no clear D gene. V was shortened by 5 bases and J by 0 bases, with 7 bases between the two germline ends. The CDR3 extends over 14 amino acids. Germline V gene sequence: CDR1 MDHEN, CDR2 SYDVKM. The CDR3 DNA follows: TGTGCCAGCAGTCTGATAACAACTAATGAAAAACTGTTTTTT. Its translation is CASSLITTNEKLFF.

The V and J genes are TRBV5-5 and TRBJ2-7; no reliable D call. Per the germline V gene, CDR1 is SGHKS and CDR2 is YYEKEE (reference sequence). V gave up 1 base and J gave up 0 bases, with 8 bases separating them. The CDR3 sequence is 14 residues long. CDR3 residues: CASSLSLTSYEQYF. In nucleotides, the CDR3 is TGTGCCAGCAGCTTGAGCCTGACCTCCTACGAGCAGTACTTC. The full variable domain, its missing parts supplied by reference TRBV5-5 and TRBJ2-7, is DAGVTQSPTHLIKTRGQQVTLRCSPISGHKSVSWYQQVLGQGPQFIFQYYEKEERGRGNFPDRFSARQFPNYSSELNVNALLLGDSALYLCASSLSLTSYEQYFGPGTRLTVT.

The chain carries TRBV7-9 and TRBJ1-2; TRBD1 aligns across 7 bases. Germline V lookup: CDR1 SEHNR, CDR2 FQNEAQ (reference sequence). The CDR3 sequence is 18 residues long. J lost 2 bases, V lost 5 bases, and 17 bases had no gene match. The CDR3 DNA reads TGTGCCAGCAGCGCAGGGCGAGGTCCCCGGGACAGCAACTATGGCTACACCTTC. It encodes CASSAGRGPRDSNYGYTF.

A few counts support this clonotype. V is TRBV7-9 and J is TRBJ2-5; 8 bases line up with TRBD2. The CDR3 length is 15 residues. Germline CDR1 is SEHNR and CDR2 is FQNEAQ (reference sequence). V lost 4 bases to trimming and J lost 5 bases; unmatched junction nucleotides: 9. The CDR3 bases are TGTGCCAGCAGCTCCTTTGCGGGGGGCCTTGAGACCCAGTACTTC. This codes for CASSSFAGGLETQYF.

This chain connects TRBV29-1 to TRBJ2-7; weak D call: TRBD1 (5 bases). Germline V CDR1 and CDR2: SQVTM, ANQGSEA. This CDR3 comprises 13 residues. V shed 3 bases and J shed 2 bases, with 11 bases lying between them. CDR3 nucleotides: TGCAGCGTTGATTTGGCAGGGACCTACGAGCAGTACTTC. It specifies CSVDLAGTYEQYF.

This clonotype was seen ten or more times. This chain joins TRBV7-8 and TRBJ2-5; 7 positions agree with TRBD2. The CDR3 runs to 17 residues. CDR1 is SGHVS, CDR2 FQNEAQ, per germline. With 2 bases clipped from V and 3 bases from J, the junction kept 12 bases outside the gene matches. The CDR3 DNA reads as TGTGCCAGCAGCTTAACGTTCGCGGGGGTGAGGGAAGAGACCCAGTACTTC. Translation gives CASSLTFAGVREETQYF.

There are many counts of this clonotype. V gene TRBV6-4 combines with J gene TRBJ2-1; 8 positions agree with TRBD2. This CDR3 has 17 residues. V shed 2 bases, J shed 1 base, and the junction held 7 bases outside the gene matches. Per the germline V gene, CDR1 is MRHNA and CDR2 is SNTAGT. Written as DNA, the CDR3 is TGTGCCAGCAGTGACGGGGGCAGCGGGGGATCCTACAATGAGCAGTTCTTC. Protein sequence: CASSDGGSGGSYNEQFF.

The rearrangement links TRBV6-2 or TRBV6-3 to TRBJ2-1; D not certain. V lost 4 bases, J lost 0 bases, and 13 bases lay in between. The CDR3 totals 16 residues. Germline V gene lookup returns CDR1 MNHEY and CDR2 SVGEGT. The CDR3 DNA follows: TGTGCCAGCAGTTTTGGCCTGGACCCCTCCTACAATGAGCAGTTCTTC. Protein sequence: CASSFGLDPSYNEQFF.

This clonotype was counted a few times. V and J are TRBV28 and TRBJ2-1, with a weak D call TRBD1 (5 bases). The CDR3 runs to 11 residues. Trimming stripped 8 bases from V and 10 bases from J, with 12 bases between. Looked up from germline, CDR1 is MDHEN and CDR2 is SYDVKM. CDR3 DNA sequence: TGTGCCAGCGATAGGGGAAAGGAGCAGTTCTTC. It is translated as CASDRGKEQFF.

In its sample, this clonotype was seen a few times. J is TRBJ1-2 and V is TRBV15; D call uncertain. Germline lookup yields CDR1 LNHNV and CDR2 YYDKDF (reference sequence). The CDR3 runs to 17 residues. The V and J ends lost 5 bases and 1 base respectively, with 20 bases between them. In nucleotides, the CDR3 is TGTGCCACCAGCGACCCGTATGAAATCGACCGTAACTATGGCTACACCTTC. Amino acids: CATSDPYEIDRNYGYTF.